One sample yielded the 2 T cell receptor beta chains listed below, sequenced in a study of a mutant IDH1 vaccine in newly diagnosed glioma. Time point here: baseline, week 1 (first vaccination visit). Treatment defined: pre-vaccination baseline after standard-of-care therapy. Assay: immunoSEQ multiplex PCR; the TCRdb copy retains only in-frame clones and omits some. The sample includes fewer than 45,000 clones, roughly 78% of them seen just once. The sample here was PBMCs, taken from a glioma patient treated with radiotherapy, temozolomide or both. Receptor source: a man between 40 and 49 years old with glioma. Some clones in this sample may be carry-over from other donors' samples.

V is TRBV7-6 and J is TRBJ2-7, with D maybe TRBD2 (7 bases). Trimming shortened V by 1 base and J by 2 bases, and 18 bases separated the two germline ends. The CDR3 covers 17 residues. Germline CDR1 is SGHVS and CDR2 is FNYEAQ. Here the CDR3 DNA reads TGTGCCAGCAGCTTAGTGGGGGGGCGGGAGCGGGCCTACGAGCAGTACTTC. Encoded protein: CASSLVGGRERAYEQYF.

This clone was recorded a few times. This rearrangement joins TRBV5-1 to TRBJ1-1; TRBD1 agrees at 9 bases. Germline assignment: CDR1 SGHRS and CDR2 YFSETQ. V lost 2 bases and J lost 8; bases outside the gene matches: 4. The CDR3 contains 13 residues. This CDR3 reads CASSFTGTGEAFF. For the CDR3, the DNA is TGCGCCAGCAGCTTCACCGGGACAGGGGAAGCTTTCTTT.